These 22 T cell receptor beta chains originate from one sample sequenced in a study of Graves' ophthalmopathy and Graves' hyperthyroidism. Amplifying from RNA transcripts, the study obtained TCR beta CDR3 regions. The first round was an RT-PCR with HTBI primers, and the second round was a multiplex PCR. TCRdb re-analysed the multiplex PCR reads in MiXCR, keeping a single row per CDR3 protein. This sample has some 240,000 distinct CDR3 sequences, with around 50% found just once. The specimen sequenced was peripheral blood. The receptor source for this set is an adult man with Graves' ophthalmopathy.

CDR3 bases: TGTGCCAGCAGCGTAGGACTAGCGGGGCCCTCGGAGACCCAGTACTTC. Translating gives CASSVGLAGPSETQYF. This rearrangement joins TRBV9 to TRBJ2-5; 11 positions match TRBD2. After removal of 0 bases from V and 5 bases from J, the junction contained 6 bases not matched to a gene. There are 16 residues in the CDR3. Germline CDR1 is SGDLS and CDR2 is YYNGEE.

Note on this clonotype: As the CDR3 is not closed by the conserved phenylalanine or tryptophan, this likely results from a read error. CDR3 bases: TGCGCCATCAGTGATCAGCCCACTGAAGCTTTCCTT. Translated, it gives CAISDQPTEAFL. The chain links TRBV10-3 to TRBJ1-1, with D hard to call. This CDR3 region has 12 residues. Germline V gives CDR1 ENHRY, CDR2 SYGVKD.

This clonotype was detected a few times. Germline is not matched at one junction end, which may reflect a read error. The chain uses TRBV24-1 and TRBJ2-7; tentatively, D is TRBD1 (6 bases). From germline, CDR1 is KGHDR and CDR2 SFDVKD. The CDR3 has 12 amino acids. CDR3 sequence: CATSDFSGQYLF. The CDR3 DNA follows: TGTGCCACCAGTGATTTTTCAGGACAGTACCTTTTC.

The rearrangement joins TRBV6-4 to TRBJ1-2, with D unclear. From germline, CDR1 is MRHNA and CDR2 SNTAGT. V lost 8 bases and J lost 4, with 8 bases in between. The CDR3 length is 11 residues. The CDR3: CASFSAYGYTF. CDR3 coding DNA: TGTGCCAGCTTCTCGGCCTATGGCTACACCTTC.

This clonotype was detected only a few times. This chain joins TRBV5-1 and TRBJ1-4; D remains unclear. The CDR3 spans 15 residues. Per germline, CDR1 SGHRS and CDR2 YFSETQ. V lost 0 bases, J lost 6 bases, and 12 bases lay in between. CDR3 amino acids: CASSLAPGLDEKLFF. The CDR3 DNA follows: TGCGCCAGCAGCTTGGCCCCGGGCCTGGATGAAAAACTGTTTTTT.

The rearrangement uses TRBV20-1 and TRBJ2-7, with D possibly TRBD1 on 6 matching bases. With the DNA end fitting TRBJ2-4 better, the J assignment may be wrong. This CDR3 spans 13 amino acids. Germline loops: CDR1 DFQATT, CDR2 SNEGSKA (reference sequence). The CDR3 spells CSAFGQAKNIQYF. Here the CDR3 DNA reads TGCAGTGCCTTCGGACAGGCCAAAAACATTCAGTACTTC.

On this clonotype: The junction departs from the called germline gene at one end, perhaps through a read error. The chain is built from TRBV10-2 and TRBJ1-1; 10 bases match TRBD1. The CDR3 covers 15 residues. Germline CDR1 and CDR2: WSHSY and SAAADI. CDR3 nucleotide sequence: TGTGCCAGCAGTGGGACAGGGGAGGCGAACACTGAAGCTTTCTTT. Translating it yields CASSGTGEANTEAFF.

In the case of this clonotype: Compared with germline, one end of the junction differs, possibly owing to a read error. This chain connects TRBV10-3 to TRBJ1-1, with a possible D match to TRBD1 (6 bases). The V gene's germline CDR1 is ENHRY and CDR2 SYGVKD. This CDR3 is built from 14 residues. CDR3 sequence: CASSASRGNTEAFF. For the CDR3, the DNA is TGTGCCAGCAGTGCCTCCAGGGGGAACACTGAAGCTTTCTTT.

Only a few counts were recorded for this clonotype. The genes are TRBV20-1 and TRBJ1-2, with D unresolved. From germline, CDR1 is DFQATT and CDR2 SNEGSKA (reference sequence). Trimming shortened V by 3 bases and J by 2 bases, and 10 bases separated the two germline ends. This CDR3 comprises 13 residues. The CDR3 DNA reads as TGCAGTGCTAGGCGTCCACAAAACTATGGCTACACCTTC. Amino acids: CSARRPQNYGYTF.

The CDR3, as DNA: TGTGCCAGCAGCTTCGGGGGGACAGAAGAGACCCAGTACTTC. Translated: CASSFGGTEETQYF. This chain joins TRBV2 and TRBJ2-5; either TRBD1 or TRBD2 may supply D (7 bases each). The germline V gene encodes CDR1 SNHLY and CDR2 FYNNEI. V was shortened by 6 bases and J by 3 bases, with 14 bases between the two germline ends. The length of the CDR3 is 14 residues.

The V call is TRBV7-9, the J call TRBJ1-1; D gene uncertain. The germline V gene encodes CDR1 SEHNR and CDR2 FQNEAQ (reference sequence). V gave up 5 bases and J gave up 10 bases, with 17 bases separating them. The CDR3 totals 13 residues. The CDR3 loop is CASSPLQTIGAFF. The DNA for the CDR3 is TGTGCCAGCAGCCCTTTACAGACCATCGGAGCTTTCTTT. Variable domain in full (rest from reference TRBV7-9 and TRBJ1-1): DTGVSQNPRHKITKRGQNVTFRCDPISEHNRLYWYRQTLGQGPEFLTYFQNEAQLEKSRLLSDRFSAERPKGSFSTLEIQRTEQGDSAMYLCASSPLQTIGAFFGQGTRLTVV.

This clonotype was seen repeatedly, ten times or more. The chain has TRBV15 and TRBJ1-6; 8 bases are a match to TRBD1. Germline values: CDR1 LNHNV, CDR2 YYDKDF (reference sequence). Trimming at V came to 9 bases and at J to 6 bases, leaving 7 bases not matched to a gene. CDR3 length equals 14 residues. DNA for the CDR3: TGTGCCACTGGACAGGGATCGGGTAATTCACCCCTCCACTTT. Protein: CATGQGSGNSPLHF.

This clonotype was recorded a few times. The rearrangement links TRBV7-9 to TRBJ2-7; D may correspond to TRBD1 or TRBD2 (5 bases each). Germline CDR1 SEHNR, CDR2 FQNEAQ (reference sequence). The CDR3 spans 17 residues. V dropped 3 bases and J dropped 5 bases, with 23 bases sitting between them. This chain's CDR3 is CASSFDQGRTTGNEQYF. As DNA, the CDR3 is TGTGCCAGCAGCTTCGACCAGGGACGGACGACTGGGAACGAGCAGTACTTC.

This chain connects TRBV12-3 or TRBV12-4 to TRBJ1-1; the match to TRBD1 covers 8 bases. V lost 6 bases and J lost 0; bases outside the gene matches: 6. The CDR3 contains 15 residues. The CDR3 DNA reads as TGTGCCAGCAGGCGTGGGGACAGGATGAACACTGAAGCTTTCTTT. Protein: CASRRGDRMNTEAFF.

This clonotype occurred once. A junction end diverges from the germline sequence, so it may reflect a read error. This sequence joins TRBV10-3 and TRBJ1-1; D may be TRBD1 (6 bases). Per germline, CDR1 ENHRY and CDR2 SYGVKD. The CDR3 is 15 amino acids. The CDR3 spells CASFYLMLGGTEASF. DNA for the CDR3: TGTGCCAGCTTTTATTTGATGTTAGGGGGGACTGAAGCTTCCTTT.

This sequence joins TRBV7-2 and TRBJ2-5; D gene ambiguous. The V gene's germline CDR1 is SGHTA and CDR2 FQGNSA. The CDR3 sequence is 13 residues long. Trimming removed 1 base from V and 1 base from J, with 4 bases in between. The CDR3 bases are TGTGCCAGCAGCTTAGACAGCCAAGAGACCCAGTACTTC. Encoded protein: CASSLDSQETQYF.

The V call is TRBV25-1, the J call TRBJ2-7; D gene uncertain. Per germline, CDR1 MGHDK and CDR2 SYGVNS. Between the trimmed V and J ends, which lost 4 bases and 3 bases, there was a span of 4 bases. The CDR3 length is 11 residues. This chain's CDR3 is CASSGLYEQYF. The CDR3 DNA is TGTGCCAGCAGTGGACTCTACGAGCAGTACTTC.

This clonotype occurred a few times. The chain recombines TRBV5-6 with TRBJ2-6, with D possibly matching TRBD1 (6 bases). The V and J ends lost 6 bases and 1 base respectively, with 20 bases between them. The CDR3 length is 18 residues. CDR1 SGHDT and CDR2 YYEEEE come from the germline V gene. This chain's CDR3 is CASNRSQGRDSGANVLTF. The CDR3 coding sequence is TGTGCCAGCAACCGCTCCCAGGGGCGCGATTCTGGGGCCAACGTCCTGACTTTC.

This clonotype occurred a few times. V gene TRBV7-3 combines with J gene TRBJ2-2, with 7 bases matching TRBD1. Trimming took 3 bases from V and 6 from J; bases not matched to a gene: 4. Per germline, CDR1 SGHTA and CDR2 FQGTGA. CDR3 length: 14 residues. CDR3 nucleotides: TGTGCCAGCAGCTTGAGGGGGCAAGCCGGGGAGCTGTTTTTT. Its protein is CASSLRGQAGELFF.

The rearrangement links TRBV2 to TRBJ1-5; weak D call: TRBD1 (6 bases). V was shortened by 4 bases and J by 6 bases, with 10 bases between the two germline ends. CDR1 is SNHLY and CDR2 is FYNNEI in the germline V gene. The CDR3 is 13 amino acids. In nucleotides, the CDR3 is TGTGCCAGCAGTGGACAGGAGGGTCAGCCCCAGCATTTT. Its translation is CASSGQEGQPQHF.

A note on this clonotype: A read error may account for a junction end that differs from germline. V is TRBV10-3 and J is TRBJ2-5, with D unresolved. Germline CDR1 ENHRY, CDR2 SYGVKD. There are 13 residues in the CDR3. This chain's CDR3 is CASSPRVRETQYF. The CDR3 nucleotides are TGTGCCAGCAGTCCCCGGGTCAGGGAGACCCAGTACTTC.

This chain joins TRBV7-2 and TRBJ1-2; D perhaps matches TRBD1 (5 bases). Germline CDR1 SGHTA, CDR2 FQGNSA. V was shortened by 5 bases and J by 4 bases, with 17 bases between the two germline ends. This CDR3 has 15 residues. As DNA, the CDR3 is TGTGCCAGCAGCCGTTCGATAGCGGGGGGCTATGGCTACACCTTC. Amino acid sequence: CASSRSIAGGYGYTF.